This TCR beta chain was sequenced during a study of OX40 agonist ivuxolimab in advanced cancers. Trimming removed 6 bases from V and 3 bases from J, with 11 bases in between. The CDR3 spans 14 residues. CDR1 and CDR2 from the germline V gene are LNHDA and SQIVND (reference sequence). TCRdb's copy holds only in-frame clones and misses some; the assay was immunoSEQ multiplex PCR. Among about 69,000 clones, roughly 90% were seen once, and the ten largest hold roughly 10%. This chain uses TRBV19 with TRBJ2-2, with D hard to call. This specimen was CD4+ or CD8+ T cells sorted from blood, taken in a trial of the OX40 agonist ivuxolimab. This receptor was obtained from an adult with an advanced solid tumor such as melanoma, head and neck, liver or kidney cancer. The CDR3 DNA follows: TGTGCCAGTAGACTTAGTTGGGACACCGGGGAGCTGTTTTTT. Translating it yields CASRLSWDTGELFF.